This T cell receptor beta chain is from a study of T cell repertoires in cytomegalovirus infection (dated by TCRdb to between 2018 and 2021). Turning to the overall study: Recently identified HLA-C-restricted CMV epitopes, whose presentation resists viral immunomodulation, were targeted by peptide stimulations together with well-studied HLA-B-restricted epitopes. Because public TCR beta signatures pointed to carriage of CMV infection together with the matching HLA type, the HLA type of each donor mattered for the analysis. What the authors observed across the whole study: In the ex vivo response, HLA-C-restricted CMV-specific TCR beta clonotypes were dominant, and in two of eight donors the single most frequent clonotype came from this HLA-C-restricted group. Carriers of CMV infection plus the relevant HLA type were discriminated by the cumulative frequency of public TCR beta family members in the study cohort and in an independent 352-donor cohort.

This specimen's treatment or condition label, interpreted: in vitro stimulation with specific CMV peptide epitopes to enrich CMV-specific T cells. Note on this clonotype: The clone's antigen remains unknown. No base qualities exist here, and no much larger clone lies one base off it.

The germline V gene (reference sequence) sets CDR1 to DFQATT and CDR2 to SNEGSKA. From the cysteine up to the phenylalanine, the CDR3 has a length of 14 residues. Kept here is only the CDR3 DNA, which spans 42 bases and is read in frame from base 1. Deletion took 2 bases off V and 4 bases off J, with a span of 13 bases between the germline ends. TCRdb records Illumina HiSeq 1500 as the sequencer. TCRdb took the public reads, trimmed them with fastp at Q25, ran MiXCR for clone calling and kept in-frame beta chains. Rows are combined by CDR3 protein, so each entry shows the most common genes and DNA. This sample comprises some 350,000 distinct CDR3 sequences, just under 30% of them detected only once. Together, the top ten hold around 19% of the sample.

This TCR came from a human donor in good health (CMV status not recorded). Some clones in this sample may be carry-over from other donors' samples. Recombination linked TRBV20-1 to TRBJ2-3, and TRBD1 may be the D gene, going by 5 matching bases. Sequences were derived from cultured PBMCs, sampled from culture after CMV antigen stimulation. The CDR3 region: CSARSTTGPDTQYF. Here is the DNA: TGCAGTGCTAGATCGACCACAGGTCCAGATACGCAGTATTTT.